Detailed here is one T cell receptor beta chain. The data were obtained in a study of shared clonotypes between healthy human individuals. This CDR3 has 16 residues. Unmatched junction bases numbered 4, after V lost 3 bases and J lost 5 bases. Per the germline V gene, CDR1 is SEHNR and CDR2 is FQNEAQ (reference sequence). Libraries were prepared by immunoSEQ multiplex PCR; TCRdb keeps only in-frame clonotypes and omits some of them. Counted here are about 2 million clones, roughly 96% occurring once; the ten biggest clones make up about 0.13%. The sequenced sample was naive CD4+ T cells sorted from blood. Subset defined: CD45RA+ positively selected. This sequence originates from a man in his late teens or twenties in good health. This chain uses TRBV7-9 with TRBJ2-2; 12 bases agree with TRBD1. In DNA form, the CDR3 reads TGTGCCAGCAGCTTCCCGGGACAGGGGGCGACCGGGGAGCTGTTTTTT. Translated: CASSFPGQGATGELFF.